This section outlines one TCR beta chain sequence together with its context. These data belong to a study of shared clonotypes between healthy human individuals. Selected positively for CCR7 and CD45RO-negative, naive CD8 cells excluded terminally differentiated effector memory CD45RA+ cells. V trimming: 5 bases; J trimming: 6 bases; junction bases outside the gene matches: 9. Germline CDR1 SGHVS, CDR2 FNYEAQ. The CDR3 contains 15 residues. The protocol was immunoSEQ multiplex PCR, while the TCRdb copy is restricted to in-frame clones and leaves out a portion. The sample consists of about 2.1 million clones, about 94% of them appearing once.

The sequenced sample was naive CD8+ T cells from PBMCs. The chain recombines TRBV7-6 with TRBJ2-7; 11 bases align to TRBD1. This TCR was recovered from a young man in good health. Some clones in this sample may be carry-over from other donors' samples. CDR3 DNA: TGTGCCAGCAGCCCATATGGGACAGGGGGGGTCGAGCAGTACTTC. Protein: CASSPYGTGGVEQYF.